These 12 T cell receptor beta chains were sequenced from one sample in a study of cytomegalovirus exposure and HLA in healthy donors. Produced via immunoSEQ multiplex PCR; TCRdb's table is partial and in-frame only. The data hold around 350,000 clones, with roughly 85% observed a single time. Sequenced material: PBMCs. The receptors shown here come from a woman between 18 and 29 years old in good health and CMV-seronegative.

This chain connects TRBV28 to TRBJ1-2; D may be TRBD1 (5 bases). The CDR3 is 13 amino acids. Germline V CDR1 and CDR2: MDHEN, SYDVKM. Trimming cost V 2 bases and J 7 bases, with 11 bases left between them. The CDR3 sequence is CASSLIVRAGYTF. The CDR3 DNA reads TGTGCCAGCAGTTTAATCGTCAGGGCTGGCTACACCTTC.

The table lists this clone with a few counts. The CDR3 nucleotides are TGCGCCAGCAGCCAGGTAGTCGGGAACACTGAAGCTTTCTTT. Its translation: CASSQVVGNTEAFF. The chain joins TRBV4-1 to TRBJ1-1; D remains unclear. Trimming removed 3 bases from V and 1 base from J, with 9 bases in between. Germline lookup yields CDR1 MGHRA and CDR2 YSYEKL. CDR3 size: 14 residues.

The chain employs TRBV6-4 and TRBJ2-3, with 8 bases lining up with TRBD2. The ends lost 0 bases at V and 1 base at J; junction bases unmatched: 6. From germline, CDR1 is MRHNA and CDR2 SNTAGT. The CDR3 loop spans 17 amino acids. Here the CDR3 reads CASSDSSGGPGTDTQYF. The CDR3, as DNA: TGTGCCAGCAGTGACTCGTCGGGGGGGCCGGGCACAGATACGCAGTATTTT.

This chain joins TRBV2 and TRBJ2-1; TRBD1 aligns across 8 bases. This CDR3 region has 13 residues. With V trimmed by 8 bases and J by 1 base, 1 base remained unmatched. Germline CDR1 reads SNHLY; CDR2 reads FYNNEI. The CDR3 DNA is TGTGCCAGCCGACAGGGGTCCTACAATGAGCAGTTCTTC. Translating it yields CASRQGSYNEQFF.

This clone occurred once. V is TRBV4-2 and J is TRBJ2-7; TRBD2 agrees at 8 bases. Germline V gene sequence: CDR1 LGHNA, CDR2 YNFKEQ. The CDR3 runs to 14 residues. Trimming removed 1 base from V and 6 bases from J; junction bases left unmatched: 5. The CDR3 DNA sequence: TGTGCCAGCAGCCAAGCGGGGGGGCCTAGCGAGCAGTACTTC. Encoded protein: CASSQAGGPSEQYF.

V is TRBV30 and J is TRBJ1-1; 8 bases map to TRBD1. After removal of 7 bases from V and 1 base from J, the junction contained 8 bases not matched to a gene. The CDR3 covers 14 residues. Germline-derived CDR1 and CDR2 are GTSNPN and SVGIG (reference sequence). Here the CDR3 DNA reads TGTGCCTTTCGACCCGGGACAGGGAACACTGAAGCTTTCTTT. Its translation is CAFRPGTGNTEAFF.

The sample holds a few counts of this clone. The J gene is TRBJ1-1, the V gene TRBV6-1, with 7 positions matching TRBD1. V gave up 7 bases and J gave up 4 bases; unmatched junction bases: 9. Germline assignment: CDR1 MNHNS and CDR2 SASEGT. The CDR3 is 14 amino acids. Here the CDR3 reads CASTDRARSTEAFF. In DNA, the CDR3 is TGTGCCAGCACTGACAGGGCTCGAAGCACTGAAGCTTTCTTT.

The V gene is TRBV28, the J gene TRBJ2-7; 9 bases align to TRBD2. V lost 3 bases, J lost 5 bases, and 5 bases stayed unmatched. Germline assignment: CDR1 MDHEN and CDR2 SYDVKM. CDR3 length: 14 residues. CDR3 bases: TGTGCCAGCAGTTTCATAGCGGGAGCGGACGAGCAGTACTTC. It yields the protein CASSFIAGADEQYF. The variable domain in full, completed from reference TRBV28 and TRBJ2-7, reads DVKVTQSSRYLVKRTGEKVFLECVQDMDHENMFWYRQDPGLGLRLIYFSYDVKMKEKGDIPEGYSVSREKKERFSLILESASTNQTSMYLCASSFIAGADEQYFGPGTRLTVT.

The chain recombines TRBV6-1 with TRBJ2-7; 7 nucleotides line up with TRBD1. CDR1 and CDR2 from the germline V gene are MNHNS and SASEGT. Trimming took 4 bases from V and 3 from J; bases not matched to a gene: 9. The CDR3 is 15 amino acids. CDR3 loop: CASSVSGTAYYEQYF. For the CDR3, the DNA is TGTGCCAGCAGTGTCTCCGGGACAGCCTACTACGAGCAGTACTTC.

The CDR3 spells CASSAGGTGEETQYF. CDR3 nucleotide sequence: TGTGCCAGCAGCGCCGGGGGGACAGGGGAGGAGACCCAGTACTTC. The chain is built from TRBV5-5 and TRBJ2-5, with 10 bases matching TRBD1. V lost 4 bases to trimming and J lost 5 bases; unmatched junction nucleotides: 8. In germline, CDR1 is SGHKS, CDR2 YYEKEE (reference sequence). CDR3 size: 15 residues.

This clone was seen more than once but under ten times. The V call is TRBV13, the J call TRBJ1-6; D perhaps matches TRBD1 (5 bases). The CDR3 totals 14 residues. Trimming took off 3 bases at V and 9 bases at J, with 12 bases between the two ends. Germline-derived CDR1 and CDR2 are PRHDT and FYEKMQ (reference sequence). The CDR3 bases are TGTGCCAGCAGCTTCGGGGGTTCGGGTTCACCCCTCCACTTT. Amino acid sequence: CASSFGGSGSPLHF. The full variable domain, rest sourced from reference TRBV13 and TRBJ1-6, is AAGVIQSPRHLIKEKRETATLKCYPIPRHDTVYWYQQGPGQDPQFLISFYEKMQSDKGSIPDRFSAQQFSDYHSELNMSSLELGDSALYFCASSFGGSGSPLHFGNGTRLTVT.

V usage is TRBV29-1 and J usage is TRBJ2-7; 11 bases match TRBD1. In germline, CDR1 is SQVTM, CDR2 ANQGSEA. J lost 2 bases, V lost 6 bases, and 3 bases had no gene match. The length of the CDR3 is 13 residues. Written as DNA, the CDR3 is TGCAGCGTGGGGACAGGGGGAACCTACGAGCAGTACTTC. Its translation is CSVGTGGTYEQYF.